The 9 T cell receptor beta chains below come from one sample, sequenced in a study of blood T cell repertoires in COVID-19. Sequenced by immunoSEQ multiplex PCR; TCRdb stores in-frame clones only, minus some. The data show 350,000 to 400,000 clones, with approximately 89% seen just once and around 0.86% held by the top ten. Material: PBMCs or T cells enriched from blood (not recorded which). These TCRs come from a woman aged 35 to 49 who had been exposed to COVID-19.

V usage is TRBV7-8 and J usage is TRBJ1-5; 12 bases are a match to TRBD1. J was trimmed by 0 bases and V by 3 bases; bases with no gene match: 6. The germline gives CDR1 SGHVS, CDR2 FQNEAQ. The length of the CDR3 is 18 residues. CDR3 sequence: CASSLGQGAAYSNQPQHF. CDR3 DNA: TGTGCCAGCAGCTTGGGACAGGGGGCCGCTTATAGCAATCAGCCCCAGCATTTT.

The chain carries TRBV11-2 and TRBJ2-2, with D tentatively TRBD2 (5 bases). From germline, CDR1 is SGHAT and CDR2 FQNNGV. The V and J ends lost 0 bases and 7 bases respectively, with 15 bases between them. This CDR3 region has 16 residues. CDR3 region: CASSLDRSLGGGELFF. As DNA, the CDR3 is TGTGCCAGCAGCTTAGACAGGTCCCTCGGAGGCGGGGAGCTGTTTTTT.

This chain connects TRBV18 to TRBJ2-5; a possible D gene is TRBD2 (6 bases). Trimming cost V 6 bases and J 5 bases, with 10 bases left between them. The V gene's germline CDR1 is KGHSH and CDR2 LQKENI. The CDR3 is 12 residues long. CDR3 residues: CASSRAGETQYF. The CDR3 DNA reads TGTGCCAGCTCGAGGGCGGGGGAGACCCAGTACTTC.

The chain uses TRBV2 and TRBJ1-3; the D gene is possibly TRBD1 (6 bases). The CDR3 sequence is 14 residues long. The ends were cut back, 5 bases at V and 0 bases at J, with 8 bases in the middle. Germline CDR1 reads SNHLY; CDR2 reads FYNNEI. The CDR3, as DNA: TGTGCCAGCAGTACAGGGCGCTCTGGAAACACCATATATTTT. Encoded protein: CASSTGRSGNTIYF.

The CDR3: CASSLLGQAYQETQYF. Here the CDR3 DNA reads TGTGCCAGCAGCTTGCTCGGACAGGCCTACCAAGAGACCCAGTACTTC. This chain uses TRBV5-4 with TRBJ2-5; 7 bases match TRBD1. With V trimmed by 1 base and J by 0 bases, 6 bases remained unmatched. The germline V gene encodes CDR1 SGHNT and CDR2 YYREEE (reference sequence). The CDR3 consists of 16 residues. Full variable domain (remainder filled in from reference TRBV5-4 and TRBJ2-5): ETGVTQSPTHLIKTRGQQVTLRCSSQSGHNTVSWYQQALGQGPQFIFQYYREEENGRGNFPPRFSGLQFPNYSSELNVNALELDDSALYLCASSLLGQAYQETQYFGPGTRLLVL.

J is TRBJ1-1 and V is TRBV2; no reliable D call. Trimming stripped 6 bases from V and 0 bases from J, with 8 bases between. The CDR3 spans 13 residues. CDR1 SNHLY and CDR2 FYNNEI come from the germline V gene. CDR3 sequence reads: CASRWSMNTEAFF. CDR3 coding DNA: TGTGCCAGCAGGTGGAGCATGAACACTGAAGCTTTCTTT.

The chain joins TRBV10-3 to TRBJ1-2, with 7 bases lining up with TRBD1. CDR3 size: 13 residues. Looked up from germline, CDR1 is ENHRY and CDR2 is SYGVKD. The trim removed 10 bases at V and 4 bases at J, leaving 9 bases unmatched. The CDR3 reads CATNRGLGYGYTF. The CDR3 nucleotides are TGTGCCACAAACAGGGGTCTTGGCTATGGCTACACCTTC.

The chain has TRBV24-1 and TRBJ2-1; 9 bases fit TRBD1. This CDR3 comprises 16 residues. V was pared by 4 bases and J by 1 base, with 4 bases of the junction left unmatched. Per the germline V gene, CDR1 is KGHDR and CDR2 is SFDVKD. The CDR3 DNA sequence: TGTGCCACCAGTGACTCGGACAGGGGATCCTACAATGAGCAGTTCTTC. Protein product: CATSDSDRGSYNEQFF.

The V call is TRBV15, the J call TRBJ1-1; D is ambiguous. CDR3 length: 15 amino acids. CDR1 and CDR2 (germline): LNHNV, YYDKDF (reference sequence). The ends were cut back, 0 bases at V and 0 bases at J, with 8 bases in the middle. The chain's CDR3 is CATSRDRGMNTEAFF. In nucleotides, the CDR3 is TGTGCCACCAGCAGAGATCGGGGAATGAACACTGAAGCTTTCTTT.